This TCR beta chain was sequenced for a study of cytomegalovirus exposure and HLA in healthy donors. The wider study: Ancestry clustering placed roughly four fifths of some 400 genotyped donors in the Caucasian-associated cluster. Study-level findings and limits: TRBV6-2, TRBV6-3 and some other V segments were unresolvable in 87-base-pair reads.

PCR was performed using 60 Vbeta and 13 Jbeta primers. How the authors handled the data: About 11 million of the 60 million to 90 million unique TCR beta chains counted in a later analysis were shared. TCRdb keeps only in-frame clones here, not all; method: immunoSEQ multiplex PCR. D and trimming were read from the DNA, whereas the V and J calls and clone size are those reported in that table. The table records roughly 150,000 clones, over 70% of them present only once. Comments on this clone: As yet, its antigen is unknown. The junction differs from germline at one of its ends, possibly a read error.

This CDR3 is 13 amino acids long. Germline values: CDR1 MNHNY, CDR2 SVGAGI (reference sequence). The sample taken for sequencing was PBMCs. This sequence joins TRBV6-6 and TRBJ1-1; D gene unclear. This TCR was sampled from a woman aged 40 to 50 in good health and CMV-seronegative. The CDR3 DNA reads as TGTGCCAGCAGACACGACGGGAACACTGGAGCTTTCTTT. Residues: CASRHDGNTGAFF.